The T cell receptor (beta chain) under discussion was sequenced for a study of cytomegalovirus exposure and HLA in healthy donors. Germline CDR1 MDHEN, CDR2 SYDVKM. The CDR3 extends over 15 amino acids. Trimming took 5 bases from V and 4 from J; bases not matched to a gene: 11. Clones were sequenced by immunoSEQ multiplex PCR, and TCRdb holds only the in-frame ones, with some missing. The table includes roughly 57,000 clones, 90% to 95% detected once. The clonotype originates from a woman younger than 35 in good health and CMV-seropositive. Input material: PBMCs. The chain links TRBV28 to TRBJ2-7, with 7 bases identical to TRBD1. CDR3 residues: CASSPTTGSLYEQYF. Here the CDR3 DNA reads TGTGCCAGCAGTCCCACGACAGGGTCCTTGTACGAGCAGTACTTC.